This T cell receptor beta chain was sequenced in a study of post-analysis software for immune sequencing data. Overall study: Disease courses included relapsing-remitting, secondary progressive and progressive-relapsing multiple sclerosis.

Many counts were recorded for this clonotype. Its specificity is not known. Overall study results and limits: Batch-mates among the samples co-clustered strongly by F measure. Roughly five TRBV segments appeared more often in patients than in controls, and TRBV5-6, TRBV5-1 and TRBV20-1 were among these. Compared against controls, patients with multiple sclerosis displayed significantly lower normalized Chao1 diversity.

This CDR3 is built from 16 residues. Germline CDR1 is MNHEY and CDR2 is SVGAGI. V was clipped by 1 base and J by 1 base, with 14 bases between them. Prepared TCR beta cDNA libraries contained unique molecular identifiers. Input of roughly 0.95 to 10 million T cells yielded approximately 500,000 cDNA molecules. TCRdb itself ran the PCR reads through MiXCR, one entry per CDR3 protein. This sample has under 200,000 distinct CDR3 sequences, with over 25% found just once. Sequencing was carried out using blood. The V gene is TRBV6-5, the J gene TRBJ2-7; no definite D call. The clonotype was recovered from a girl between 2 and 17 years old with multiple sclerosis. DNA of the CDR3: TGTGCCAGCAGTTACTGGACCGAGATTTCATCCTACGAGCAGTACTTC. This codes for CASSYWTEISSYEQYF.